The 25 T cell receptor beta chains below all came from one sample that was sequenced in a study of T cell responses to AZD1222 COVID-19 vaccine. Only in-frame clones appear in the TCRdb table, and some are missing; sequencing was by immunoSEQ multiplex PCR. The profile covers 150,000 or so clones, with 90% appearing a single time and about 1.6% taken by the ten largest. The sample in question was peripheral blood, obtained 28 days after the second AZD1222 dose. The source of these receptors is an adult who received the AZD1222 COVID-19 vaccine.

The chain has TRBV5-4 and TRBJ1-1, with TRBD1 identical over 10 bases. V shed 4 bases and J 7 bases; nucleotides not matched to a gene: 10. Germline V gives CDR1 SGHNT, CDR2 YYREEE (reference sequence). CDR3 length: 15 amino acids. DNA of the CDR3: TGTGCCAGCAGCGAACGGACAGGGGGATTCGGTGAAGCTTTCTTT. This codes for CASSERTGGFGEAFF.

V gene TRBV4-1 combines with J gene TRBJ2-7, with TRBD1 matching over 7 bases. The CDR3 extends over 16 amino acids. The V gene end was trimmed by 2 bases and the J gene end by 1 base; junction bases not matched to a gene: 8. Germline V lookup: CDR1 MGHRA, CDR2 YSYEKL. CDR3 loop: CASSQPTGTDSYEQYF. The DNA for the CDR3 is TGCGCCAGCAGCCAACCAACTGGGACAGATTCCTACGAGCAGTACTTC.

The rearrangement links TRBV7-9 to TRBJ1-1; the D gene is possibly TRBD1 (5 bases). The CDR3 totals 14 residues. Germline lookup yields CDR1 SEHNR and CDR2 FQNEAQ (reference sequence). The V gene lost 2 bases and the J gene lost 7 bases, with 14 bases spanning the gap. CDR3 sequence (DNA): TGTGCCAGCAGCTTAACCGCCGGGACCTATGAAGCTTTCTTT. Protein: CASSLTAGTYEAFF.

This rearrangement joins TRBV10-1 to TRBJ2-1; 8 positions match TRBD2. The germline CDR1 and CDR2 sequences are WNHNN and SYGVQD (reference sequence). Trimming took 0 bases from V and 6 from J; bases not matched to a gene: 4. This CDR3 contains 15 residues. The DNA for the CDR3 is TGCGCCAGCAGTGAGTCCCTGAGCGGGGGCAATGAGCAGTTCTTC. Translating gives CASSESLSGGNEQFF.

V gene TRBV7-6 combines with J gene TRBJ1-4, with D tentatively TRBD1 (6 bases). Germline CDR1 reads SGHVS; CDR2 reads FNYEAQ. The V end was cut by 7 bases, the J end by 3 bases, with 12 bases between. The CDR3 loop spans 14 amino acids. The CDR3 protein is CASKGDTSNEKLFF. For the CDR3, the DNA is TGTGCCAGCAAAGGGGACACCTCTAATGAAAAACTGTTTTTT.

CDR3 region: CASSMGRWNTEAFF. The CDR3 region has the DNA TGTGCCAGTAGTATGGGACGGTGGAACACTGAAGCTTTCTTT. The chain recombines TRBV19 with TRBJ1-1; TRBD1 might be the D (5 bases). This CDR3 has 14 amino acids. With 3 bases removed from V and 1 base from J, the gap between germline ends came to 9 bases. In germline, CDR1 is LNHDA, CDR2 SQIVND (reference sequence). The full variable domain, with the rest looked up from reference TRBV19 and TRBJ1-1, is DGGITQSPKYLFRKEGQNVTLSCEQNLNHDAMYWYRQDPGQGLRLIYYSQIVNDFQKGDIAEGYSVSREKKESFPLTVTSAQKNPTAFYLCASSMGRWNTEAFFGQGTRLTVV.

This sequence joins TRBV12-3 or TRBV12-4 and TRBJ1-2; D may be TRBD1 (5 bases). The V gene lost 7 bases and the J gene lost 3 bases, with 12 bases spanning the gap. CDR3 length: 13 amino acids. CDR3 residues: CASTLTRDYGYTF. CDR3 sequence (DNA): TGTGCCAGCACCCTAACCAGGGACTATGGCTACACCTTC.

The chain recombines TRBV4-1 with TRBJ2-3; 8 bases match TRBD2. There are 16 residues in the CDR3. Looked up from germline, CDR1 is MGHRA and CDR2 is YSYEKL. V lost 2 bases and J lost 6; bases outside the gene matches: 10. CDR3 coding DNA: TGCGCCAGCAGCCAACCTACTAGCGGTACGGGGGATACGCAGTATTTT. It translates to CASSQPTSGTGDTQYF.

This chain links TRBV5-6 with TRBJ2-4; the D gene is possibly TRBD1 (6 bases). The CDR3 loop spans 16 amino acids. Germline V lookup: CDR1 SGHDT, CDR2 YYEEEE. The ends were cut back, 3 bases at V and 1 base at J, with 14 bases in the middle. The CDR3 loop reads CASSSMTGGAKNIQYF. DNA of the CDR3: TGTGCCAGCAGCTCTATGACAGGCGGGGCCAAAAACATTCAGTACTTC.

V is TRBV10-3 and J is TRBJ2-7; weak D call: TRBD2 (8 bases). Trimming took 6 bases from V and 4 from J, leaving 19 bases between them. The CDR3 contains 15 residues. Germline assignment: CDR1 ENHRY and CDR2 SYGVKD. The CDR3 here is CAISPGRGRGYEQYF. The DNA of the CDR3 is TGTGCCATCAGCCCCGGGAGGGGGCGAGGGTACGAGCAGTACTTC.

The chain joins TRBV6-5 to TRBJ1-5, with D unclear. V was cut by 4 bases and J by 6 bases, with 19 bases left in between. The CDR3 has 16 residues. Germline CDR1 reads MNHEY; CDR2 reads SVGAGI. The CDR3 sequence is CASSSRWTDWGQPQHF. CDR3 DNA sequence: TGTGCCAGCAGTTCCCGTTGGACGGATTGGGGTCAGCCCCAGCATTTT.

V is TRBV3-1 (or the pseudogene TRBV3-2) and J is TRBJ2-7; TRBD2 matches 15 bases. This CDR3 comprises 17 residues. Germline values: CDR1 LGHDT, CDR2 YNNKEL (reference sequence). V was pared by 4 bases and J by 6 bases, with 10 bases of the junction left unmatched. CDR3 in amino acids: CASSRQRTSGRAGEQYF. The CDR3 region has the DNA TGTGCCAGCAGCCGACAAAGGACTAGCGGGAGGGCTGGCGAGCAGTACTTC.

This clone came up once. The V call is TRBV19, the J call TRBJ2-1; no definite D call. With 6 bases removed from V and 2 bases from J, the gap between germline ends came to 17 bases. The CDR3 consists of 16 residues. CDR1 LNHDA and CDR2 SQIVND come from the germline V gene (reference sequence). CDR3 DNA sequence: TGTGCCAGTAGCTTTCGCCGGGCTGAAGCCTACAATGAGCAGTTCTTC. Its protein product is CASSFRRAEAYNEQFF.

This chain uses TRBV9 with TRBJ1-1; TRBD1 aligns across 7 bases. V trimming: 0 bases; J trimming: 0 bases; junction bases outside the gene matches: 2. Germline CDR1 and CDR2: SGDLS and YYNGEE. The CDR3 spans 15 residues. The CDR3 coding sequence is TGTGCCAGCAGCGTAGTGGGGACAGTGAACACTGAAGCTTTCTTT. Translating it yields CASSVVGTVNTEAFF. Based on the CDR3 plus reference TRBV9 and TRBJ1-1, the full variable domain is DSGVTQTPKHLITATGQRVTLRCSPRSGDLSVYWYQQSLDQGLQFLIQYYNGEERAKGNILERFSAQQFPDLHSELNLSSLELGDSALYFCASSVVGTVNTEAFFGQGTRLTVV.

The chain links TRBV7-2 to TRBJ1-1, with a weak D call TRBD1 (5 bases). The CDR3 runs to 15 residues. Germline V gene data show CDR1 as SGHTA and CDR2 as FQGNSA. The V and J ends lost 5 bases and 6 bases respectively, with 19 bases between them. CDR3 bases: TGTGCCAGCAGCACTTACTTTCAGGGTTATGCTGAAGCTTTCTTT. It encodes CASSTYFQGYAEAFF.

This clone was picked up a small number of times. The V and J genes are TRBV6-4 and TRBJ2-2; D gene unclear. Trimming removed 6 bases at V and 0 bases at J, with 8 bases between. CDR1 is MRHNA and CDR2 is SNTAGT in the germline V gene. The CDR3 sequence is 14 residues long. The CDR3 region has the DNA TGTGCCAGCAGAACTCTACCGAACACCGGGGAGCTGTTTTTT. Residues: CASRTLPNTGELFF.

The chain is built from TRBV27 and TRBJ2-3; D ambiguous. This CDR3 contains 17 residues. Looked up from germline, CDR1 is MNHEY and CDR2 is SMNVEV (reference sequence). Deletions cut 2 bases from V and 3 bases from J, with 18 bases between. CDR3 sequence (DNA): TGTGCCAGCAGTTTAAAACAGCCGCGCCTTAGGACAGATACGCAGTATTTT. Residues: CASSLKQPRLRTDTQYF.

This chain's CDR3 is CASSSVAGGGQPQHF. The CDR3 DNA reads TGTGCCAGCAGTTCCGTCGCAGGGGGCGGTCAGCCCCAGCATTTT. The chain couples TRBV6-5 to TRBJ1-5, with TRBD1 identical over 8 bases. V was pared by 4 bases and J by 6 bases, with 8 bases of the junction left unmatched. There are 15 residues in the CDR3. Germline V lookup: CDR1 MNHEY, CDR2 SVGAGI.

The rearrangement links TRBV10-3 to TRBJ2-7; D ambiguous. Germline CDR1 ENHRY, CDR2 SYGVKD. The ends were cut back, 0 bases at V and 1 base at J, with 13 bases in the middle. The CDR3 has 16 amino acids. CDR3 DNA sequence: TGTGCCATCAGTGAGTCTCAAATGCTAGAGTCCTACGAGCAGTACTTC. Translating it yields CAISESQMLESYEQYF.

The chain combines TRBV24-1 with TRBJ2-3; D gene unclear. The CDR3 runs 13 residues. V was shortened by 6 bases and J by 0 bases, with 6 bases between the two germline ends. Germline-derived CDR1 and CDR2 are KGHDR and SFDVKD. The CDR3 protein is CATSSDSTDTQYF. In nucleotides, the CDR3 is TGTGCCACCAGTTCTGACAGCACAGATACGCAGTATTTT.

The CDR3 reads CASSPFNGGSEAFF. CDR3 bases: TGTGCCAGCAGTCCCTTTAATGGGGGCAGTGAAGCTTTCTTT. The V gene is TRBV6-5, the J gene TRBJ1-1; a weak D match, TRBD1 (6 bases). CDR1 is MNHEY and CDR2 is SVGAGI in the germline V gene. The CDR3 totals 14 residues. V gave up 5 bases and J gave up 7 bases, with 17 bases separating them.

This clone was recorded a few times. This chain joins TRBV5-6 and TRBJ1-2; D possibly corresponds to TRBD1 (5 bases). The germline V and J ends were trimmed by 0 bases and 6 bases, with 9 bases remaining between them. The CDR3 is made up of 13 amino acids. Germline V gene sequence: CDR1 SGHDT, CDR2 YYEEEE. The CDR3 region is CASSLGAGNGYTF. In DNA, the CDR3 is TGTGCCAGCAGCTTGGGGGCAGGGAATGGCTACACCTTC.

The V and J genes are TRBV4-1 and TRBJ2-1, with D hard to call. The V end was cut by 1 base, the J end by 6 bases, with 10 bases between. This CDR3 spans 14 amino acids. Germline-derived CDR1 and CDR2 are MGHRA and YSYEKL. The CDR3 is CASSQAGYVNEQFF. The CDR3 DNA is TGCGCCAGCAGCCAAGCAGGTTACGTCAATGAGCAGTTCTTC.

The chain is built from TRBV7-9 and TRBJ1-2; D perhaps matches TRBD1 (6 bases). Trimming left V 1 base short and J 7 bases short, with 13 bases between. The CDR3 spans 14 residues. CDR1 is SEHNR and CDR2 is FQNEAQ in the germline V gene (reference sequence). CDR3 protein: CASSLEWTVLGYTF. CDR3 sequence (DNA): TGTGCCAGCAGCTTAGAGTGGACAGTGCTTGGCTACACCTTC. The full variable domain, rest sourced from reference TRBV7-9 and TRBJ1-2, is DTGVSQNPRHKITKRGQNVTFRCDPISEHNRLYWYRQTLGQGPEFLTYFQNEAQLEKSRLLSDRFSAERPKGSFSTLEIQRTEQGDSAMYLCASSLEWTVLGYTFGSGTRLTVV.

The rearrangement links TRBV5-1 to TRBJ1-5; 8 positions match TRBD1. Germline-derived CDR1 and CDR2 are SGHRS and YFSETQ. This CDR3 spans 15 amino acids. The J segment lost 7 bases and the V segment lost 4 bases, leaving 10 bases of the junction unmatched. The CDR3 reads CASSVAGQGGQPQHF. The CDR3 coding sequence is TGCGCCAGCAGCGTTGCTGGACAGGGCGGCCAGCCCCAGCATTTT.